One and the same sample provided the 17 T cell receptor beta chains below, sequenced in a study of T cells in Graves' hyperthyroidism and ophthalmopathy. Authors of the study amplified TCR beta CDR3 regions from RNA transcripts. First-round RT-PCR targeting the TCR CDR3 was performed with the HTBI primer set. TCRdb used MiXCR to reprocess the multiplex PCR reads, holding one entry per CDR3 protein. The sample records around 180,000 distinct CDR3 sequences, approximately 15% being singletons. Sequencing used blood. These receptors were collected from a woman aged 45-65 years with Graves' hyperthyroidism.

This chain uses TRBV7-2 with TRBJ2-2; possibly TRBD2 for D (5 bases). CDR1 SGHTA and CDR2 FQGNSA come from the germline V gene. The CDR3 is 15 residues long. Trimming took off 1 base at V and 2 bases at J, with 8 bases between the two ends. The CDR3 reads CASSLGASNTGELFF. The CDR3 DNA reads as TGTGCCAGCAGCTTAGGTGCTAGCAACACCGGGGAGCTGTTTTTT.

There are many counts of this clonotype. The CDR3 DNA reads as TGTGCCAGCAGTTTCCCCAAAGGACGGTTCACTGAAGCTTTCTTT. Translated: CASSFPKGRFTEAFF. This chain uses TRBV28 with TRBJ1-1; D is undetermined. This CDR3 has 15 residues. Trimming removed 3 bases from V and 4 bases from J, with 15 bases in between. Germline V gives CDR1 MDHEN, CDR2 SYDVKM.

This clonotype appeared a few times. This sequence joins TRBV15 and TRBJ2-1; 7 bases fit TRBD1. The germline V gene encodes CDR1 LNHNV and CDR2 YYDKDF (reference sequence). The CDR3 consists of 15 residues. The trim removed 3 bases at V and 5 bases at J, leaving 7 bases unmatched. This chain's CDR3 is CATSSMRTGDNEQFF. In DNA form, the CDR3 reads TGTGCCACCAGCAGTATGAGAACAGGGGACAATGAGCAGTTCTTC. Full variable domain (rest looked up from reference TRBV15 and TRBJ2-1): DAMVIQNPRYQVTQFGKPVTLSCSQTLNHNVMYWYQQKSSQAPKLLFHYYDKDFNNEADTPDNFQSRRPNTSFCFLDIRSPGLGDTAMYLCATSSMRTGDNEQFFGPGTRLTVL.

This clonotype appeared a few times. The chain combines TRBV5-4 with TRBJ2-2; D might be TRBD1 (5 bases). The germline V gene has CDR1 SGHNT and CDR2 YYREEE (reference sequence). Trimming pared 4 bases from V and 4 bases from J, leaving 8 bases between. The length of the CDR3 is 13 residues. For the CDR3, the DNA is TGTGCCAGCAGCAACAGGTTCACCGGGGAGCTGTTTTTT. This encodes CASSNRFTGELFF.

This clonotype showed up many times. The chain recombines TRBV6-1 with TRBJ1-6, with TRBD1 matching 9 bases. The CDR3 has 15 amino acids. Germline V lookup: CDR1 MNHNS, CDR2 SASEGT. The V gene end was trimmed by 6 bases and the J gene end by 10 bases; junction bases not matched to a gene: 10. CDR3 amino acids: CASRYGQGSDSPLHF. The CDR3 DNA sequence: TGTGCCAGCAGGTACGGACAGGGGTCTGACTCACCCCTCCACTTT.

This clonotype was detected once. The chain joins TRBV4-2 to TRBJ1-2; D gene unclear. V lost 7 bases to trimming and J lost 4 bases, with 19 bases between them. The CDR3 spans 15 residues. Germline V lookup: CDR1 LGHNA, CDR2 YNFKEQ. The CDR3 nucleotides read TGTGCCAGCACCCTCCTGAGCTCCACGGGCTATGGCTACACCTTC. Translated, it gives CASTLLSSTGYGYTF.

The sample holds many counts of this clonotype. The chain is built from TRBV6-6 and TRBJ2-2, with unresolved D. Trimming pared 0 bases from V and 6 bases from J, leaving 11 bases between. CDR3 size: 15 residues. Germline V CDR1 and CDR2: MNHNY, SVGAGI (reference sequence). CDR3 nucleotide sequence: TGTGCCAGCAGTTACTCTCCGCGACGGGCCGGGGAGCTGTTTTTT. Its protein is CASSYSPRRAGELFF.

This clonotype turned up a few times. This likely comes from a read error, as the CDR3 has no conserved phenylalanine or tryptophan at its end. The V and J genes are TRBV27 and TRBJ1-2; TRBD1 might be the D (6 bases). CDR3 size: 12 residues. Trimming shortened V by 8 bases and J by 2 bases, and 9 bases separated the two germline ends. CDR1 is MNHEY and CDR2 is SMNVEV in the germline V gene (reference sequence). The CDR3 here is CASGQTNYGYTS. As DNA, the CDR3 is TGTGCCAGCGGACAGACCAACTATGGCTACACCTCC.

There are many counts of this clonotype. The genes are TRBV6-2 or TRBV6-3 and TRBJ2-7; TRBD2 is a possible D gene (6 bases). The V end lost 5 bases, the J end lost 0 bases, and 17 bases lay between the germline ends. The CDR3 loop spans 16 amino acids. The germline gives CDR1 MNHEY, CDR2 SVGEGT. CDR3 DNA: TGTGCCAGCAGTCACTGGACGGGACTCTCCTCCTACGAGCAGTACTTC. Protein: CASSHWTGLSSYEQYF.

The chain recombines TRBV3-1 with TRBJ1-1; D remains unclear. CDR3 length equals 12 residues. CDR1 is LGHDT and CDR2 is YNNKEL in the germline V gene (reference sequence). Between the trimmed V and J ends, which lost 4 bases and 9 bases, there was a span of 12 bases. The CDR3 DNA reads as TGTGCCAGCAGCCTATTCCCCGGCAAAGCTTTCTTT. It translates to CASSLFPGKAFF.

The table lists this clonotype with a few counts. Here the CDR3 reads CASSLLVEDREGVPRYF. CDR3 DNA sequence: TGTGCCAGCAGCTTATTGGTCGAGGACAGGGAGGGAGTACCTAGGTACTTC. This chain links TRBV7-9 with TRBJ2-5, with a tentative D call TRBD1 (8 bases). CDR3 size: 17 residues. Germline V gene data show CDR1 as SEHNR and CDR2 as FQNEAQ (reference sequence). V was clipped by 2 bases and J by 13 bases, with 29 bases between them.

This clonotype was seen repeatedly, ten times or more. V is TRBV4-2 and J is TRBJ2-7; possible D gene TRBD1, 5 bases. Per the germline V gene, CDR1 is LGHNA and CDR2 is YNFKEQ. CDR3 length: 16 amino acids. The V end lost 0 bases, the J end lost 0 bases, and 12 bases lay between the germline ends. The CDR3 region is CASSQEPSGFSYEQYF. The CDR3 nucleotides read TGTGCCAGCAGCCAAGAACCTTCAGGGTTCTCCTACGAGCAGTACTTC.

V and J are TRBV2 and TRBJ1-2; D not resolved. The germline CDR1 and CDR2 sequences are SNHLY and FYNNEI. Trimming took off 7 bases at V and 1 base at J, with 13 bases between the two ends. The CDR3 extends over 14 amino acids. In DNA, the CDR3 is TGTGCCAGCAACCCCGGGTTTTTTAACTATGGCTACACCTTC. It is translated as CASNPGFFNYGYTF.

J is TRBJ2-3 and V is TRBV28; 7 positions match TRBD1. The length of the CDR3 is 16 residues. In germline, CDR1 is MDHEN, CDR2 SYDVKM. V lost 3 bases, J lost 10 bases, and 16 bases stayed unmatched. The CDR3 here is CASSFGWTPPQGSQYF. The CDR3 coding sequence is TGTGCCAGCAGTTTTGGTTGGACCCCCCCACAGGGGTCGCAGTATTTT.

There are many counts of this clonotype. The rearrangement uses TRBV12-3 or TRBV12-4 and TRBJ2-1; D call uncertain. V lost 8 bases and J 9 bases, leaving 20 bases between the germline ends. CDR3 size: 14 residues. The CDR3 sequence is CASRLGPRGAEQFF. DNA of the CDR3: TGTGCCAGCCGCCTCGGGCCCCGCGGCGCTGAGCAGTTCTTC.

This clonotype was seen at least ten times. V is TRBV2 and J is TRBJ1-2; D gene unclear. The CDR3 loop spans 12 amino acids. Trimming shortened V by 6 bases and J by 5 bases, and 10 bases separated the two germline ends. The V gene's germline CDR1 is SNHLY and CDR2 FYNNEI. The CDR3 loop is CASRNTWYGYTF. CDR3 bases: TGTGCCAGCAGGAACACTTGGTATGGCTACACCTTC. Together with reference TRBV2 and TRBJ1-2, the CDR3 gives the full variable domain: EPEVTQTPSHQVTQMGQEVILRCVPISNHLYFYWYRQILGQKVEFLVSFYNNEISEKSEIFDDQFSVERPDGSNFTLKIRSTKLEDSAMYFCASRNTWYGYTFGSGTRLTVV.

This clonotype came up many times. V gene TRBV24-1 combines with J gene TRBJ2-1, with 7 positions matching TRBD1. CDR1 KGHDR and CDR2 SFDVKD come from the germline V gene. J gave up 8 bases and V 3 bases, and 9 bases lay outside the gene matches. The CDR3 length is 15 residues. The CDR3 DNA is TGTGCCACCAGTGATCGGAAGGGGGCGGTGGATGAGCAGTTCTTC. Its translation is CATSDRKGAVDEQFF.